This T cell receptor beta chain came from a study of blood T cell repertoires in COVID-19. For the study at large: The study drew acute and convalescent COVID-19 samples from the United States, Italy and Spain.

V lost 2 bases to trimming and J lost 2 bases; unmatched junction nucleotides: 6. This CDR3 has 16 residues. Germline V gene sequence: CDR1 MNHEY, CDR2 SMNVEV (reference sequence). The table came from immunoSEQ multiplex PCR; TCRdb's copy has only in-frame clones and leaves some out. The table lists under 200,000 clones, around nine tenths of them singletons. The TCR sequence derives from a young man with active or convalescent COVID-19. The chain has TRBV27 and TRBJ2-7, with 10 bases matching TRBD1. The sample consisted of peripheral blood. The CDR3 sequence: CASSLDRGLKTYEQYF. In DNA form, the CDR3 reads TGTGCCAGCAGTTTAGACAGGGGGCTGAAAACCTACGAGCAGTACTTC.